Listed below are T cell receptor beta chains from one sample, sequenced in a study of post-analysis software for immune sequencing data. Via MiXCR, TCRdb re-called the PCR reads, giving one row per CDR3 protein. The table shows hundreds of thousands of distinct CDR3 sequences, with roughly 29% occurring only once. The sequencing input was blood. These receptors were collected from a girl between 10 and 17 years old with multiple sclerosis. Both conserved end residues are part of each CDR3. The D gene is left open where the match is weak. Clone size is shown for a subset of rows, as once, few, many or a class of expanded clone.

clone_size d_call j_call v_call cdr3_aa cdr3_nt
few NA TRBJ1-2 TRBV7-9 CASSGYSADPTTKVGYTF TGTGCCAGCAGCGGATACTCGGCGGATCCCACAACGAAGGTTGGCTACACCTTC
many NA TRBJ2-3 TRBV29-1 CSAEQGTDTQYF TGCAGCGCTGAACAGGGCACAGATACGCAGTATTTT
few TRBD1 TRBJ2-7 TRBV29-1 CSAATGNSYEQYF TGCAGCGCCGCGACAGGGAACTCCTACGAGCAGTACTTC
NA TRBD2 TRBJ2-1 TRBV6-6 CASSTGTSGPNNEQFF TGTGCCAGCAGTACCGGGACTAGCGGGCCCAACAATGAGCAGTTCTTC
few NA TRBJ2-1 TRBV12-3/TRBV12-4 CASRAPGALGEQFF TGTGCCAGCAGAGCACCGGGAGCATTAGGAGAGCAGTTCTTC
NA TRBD1 TRBJ2-1 TRBV15 CATSRATGAYSEQFF TGTGCCACCAGCAGGGCTACAGGGGCCTACAGTGAGCAGTTCTTC
many NA TRBJ2-1 TRBV9 CASSAGSYNEQFF TGCGCCAGCAGCGCGGGATCCTACAATGAGCAGTTCTTC
NA NA TRBJ2-4 TRBV5-6 CASSFSFRDIQYF TGTGCCAGCAGCTTTTCTTTTAGAGACATTCAGTACTTC
few TRBD2 TRBJ2-3 TRBV7-2 CASSSQKAGALTDTQYF TGTGCCAGCAGCTCCCAGAAAGCGGGGGCCTTAACAGATACGCAGTATTTT
few NA TRBJ2-7 TRBV10-2 CASSESLSYEQYF TGCGCCAGCAGTGAGTCGCTATCCTACGAGCAGTACTTC
NA TRBD2 TRBJ2-5 TRBV28 CASSDSGSLARETQYF TGTGCCAGCAGTGATAGCGGGTCACTAGCCAGAGAGACCCAGTACTTC
few NA TRBJ1-1 TRBV6-4 CASSDGNEAFF TGTGCCAGCAGTGACGGGAACGAAGCTTTCTTT
few NA TRBJ2-5 TRBV10-2 CASGPPLGETQYF TGCGCCAGCGGACCGCCTTTGGGGGAGACCCAGTACTTC
few TRBD1 TRBJ2-1 TRBV4-1 CASSQDDRGRYNEQFF TGCGCCAGCAGCCAAGATGACAGGGGCCGATACAATGAGCAGTTCTTC
few NA TRBJ1-1 TRBV29-1 CSVQRVPLNTEAFF TGCAGCGTCCAGCGGGTTCCCCTGAACACTGAAGCTTTCTTT
NA TRBD2 TRBJ2-3 TRBV7-8 CAGSRPPSGGGDTQYF TGTGCCGGCAGCCGACCGCCTAGCGGGGGGGGAGATACGCAGTATTTT
NA TRBD1 TRBJ1-5 TRBV7-2 CASSLAQGEQPQHF TGTGCCAGCAGCTTAGCCCAGGGGGAACAGCCCCAGCATTTT
few TRBD2 TRBJ2-1 TRBV5-1 CASSLEVAGRDEQFF TGCGCCAGCAGCTTGGAGGTAGCGGGGAGGGATGAGCAGTTCTTC